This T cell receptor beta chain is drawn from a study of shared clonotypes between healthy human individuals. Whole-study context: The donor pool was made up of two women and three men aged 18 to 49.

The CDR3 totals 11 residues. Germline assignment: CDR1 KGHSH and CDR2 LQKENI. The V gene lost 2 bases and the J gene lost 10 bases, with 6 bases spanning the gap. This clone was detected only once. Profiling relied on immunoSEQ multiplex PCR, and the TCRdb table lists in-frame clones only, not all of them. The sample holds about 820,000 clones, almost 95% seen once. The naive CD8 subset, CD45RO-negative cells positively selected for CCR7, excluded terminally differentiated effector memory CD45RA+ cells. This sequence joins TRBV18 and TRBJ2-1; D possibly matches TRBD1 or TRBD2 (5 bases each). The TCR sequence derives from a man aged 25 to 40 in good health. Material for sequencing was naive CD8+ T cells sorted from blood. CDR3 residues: CASSPRDEQFF. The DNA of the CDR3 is TGTGCCAGCTCACCAAGGGACGAGCAGTTCTTC.